Described below is a single T cell receptor beta chain sequence and its context. Its antigen is not yet known. Base quality data are lacking; no much larger clone is found one base away. V lost 6 bases and J lost 11 bases; the stretch between them is 16 bases long. The CDR3 measures 12 amino acids from cysteine to phenylalanine. Solely the CDR3 DNA is kept, with 36 bases framed from the first base. The CDR1 and CDR2 encoded by the germline V gene are MNHNS and SASEGT. The sample comes from a study of cytomegalovirus exposure and HLA in healthy donors (dated by TCRdb to the late 2010s). Looking at the study overall: An earlier analysis of more than 550 of the donors reported 250 to 300 Gb of sequence data and around 100 million unique TCR beta sequences obtained from 150 million to 200 million T cells. An early release covering roughly 640 HLA-typed donors comprised about 320 gigabases of sequencing data and approximately 85 million unique TCR sequences. The genetic ancestry cluster associated with self-reported Caucasian donors included about 81% of the 398 genotyped donors. The study was designed to test whether signatures of past pathogen exposure could be identified by cataloging public T cell receptors. Using immunosequencing, the study profiled T cell repertoires from 640 or so subjects and related those repertoires to cytomegalovirus serostatus. Besides the first cohort of 500 to 700 subjects, a separate validation cohort made up of roughly 130 different subjects was used. The study combined high-throughput TCR immunosequencing, statistical association of individual TCRs with disease status, and machine learning to predict cytomegalovirus infection status. A later analysis re-examined previously published TCR beta repertoires from roughly 720 donors and added high-resolution HLA genotyping to investigate patterns of TCR occurrence. Rather than using new phenotypic data, the later analysis identified candidate immune exposures from TCR beta sequences and from how often those sequences occurred across donors. An earlier analysis of approximately 500 of the donors applied high-throughput TCR beta sequencing to assess whether each TCR beta V gene segment acted as functional or pseudogenic. Donor age, sex, ethnicity and CMV serostatus were compiled alongside the repertoire data. In a later genetic analysis, genome-wide SNP genotypes for about three fifths of the roughly 670 donors were used, and that subset was treated as a discovery cohort. Every discovery cohort repertoire had been produced on one sequencing platform. Both class I and class II loci were covered by HLA typing, at four-digit resolution. The number of typed donors differed by locus: 629-630 for A, B, C, DRB1 and DQB1; approximately 540 for DQA1; about 600 for DPA1; and approximately 450 for DPB1. Roughly five DR-DQ haplotypes were handled as single units for association and clustering because linkage in the cohort was strong. Across 398 genotyped donors of the cohort, an average of about 240,000 unique TCR beta nucleotide sequences per donor were sequenced, and approximately 19% of those sequences were non-productive. Summary of the overall study and its limitations: HLA typing was unavailable for some donors at each locus, so association tests used only the typed subset. Across donors, most TCR sequences were observed very rarely, whereas some public TCRs were present in many individuals. The study listed 164 TCR beta chains as associated with cytomegalovirus. The authors suggested that the approach could potentially be generalized to other disease states and immunological phenotypes. The 87-base-pair reads could not distinguish some IMGT-functional V segments, including TRBV6-2 and TRBV6-3, so those segments were excluded. A later genetic analysis associated a missense DCLRE1C variant with V-gene and J-gene trimming of TCR beta chains, and an independent cohort replicated the association. Because counts were too low, some 17 rarely observed V segments, including chromosome 9 orphons, were excluded from the earlier analysis of 587 of the donors. The only immune exposure information available for the cohort was CMV serostatus. In vitro tests confirmed that a few of the cytomegalovirus-associated TCR beta chains recognize cytomegalovirus antigens. Linkage disequilibrium might explain the correlated functional status among segregating V segments, but an unknown experimental factor could not be excluded. A later analysis reported that several top co-occurrence clusters appeared linked to parvovirus B19, influenza, CMV and Epstein-Barr virus. The classifier was reported to diagnose cytomegalovirus status with high specificity and sensitivity in both the original cohort and the validation cohort. A cluster of highly shared sequence variants was judged likely to represent a technical artifact of the sequencing pipeline. Strong co-occurrence of HLA alleles, especially DR and DQ, made assigning TCR associations to individual alleles difficult. In a later analysis, TCR association rates were found to vary across HLA loci, with the most associated TCRs seen for DRB1 alleles and the fewest for HLA-C alleles. The presence/absence analyses assumed that sequencing depth was roughly uniform across donors, and that assumption may not be true. Compared with the approximately 670-donor mean, donors in an Asian-associated ancestry cluster had fewer N-insertions in productive TCRs, according to a later genetic analysis. At a false discovery rate of 0.05, a later analysis linked around 17,000 TCR beta sequences to specific HLA alleles. Most CMV-associated TCR beta chains appeared to be HLA-restricted in a later analysis, and the HLA associations seemed to be driven largely by CMV exposure. In a later analysis, HLA-associated TCR beta chains showed more clonal expansion and lower generation probabilities than non-associated chains that were equally common. An earlier analysis of some 590 of the donors showed that most TCR beta V segments appeared in productive rearrangements either about 87% or about 30% of the time, which broadly matched IMGT annotations. A further reported finding was that TCR beta sequences accurately predicted the HLA-A and HLA-B alleles for most subjects in the first cohort. The cohort was sequenced for TCR beta chains only, and without alpha or paired-chain data the features that could be detected were limited.

The cohort comprised 550 to 700 healthy bone marrow donors. Cohort members were all nominally healthy when sampled, although unrecorded immune exposures were likely present. The donor tested CMV seropositive and was one of the 289 seropositive cohort members. A peripheral blood sample was provided by each donor, and peripheral blood mononuclear cells were used for TCR beta sequencing. The Qiagen DNeasy Blood Extraction Kit was used to extract genomic DNA from the blood cell samples. Receptor libraries were prepared by the immunoSEQ multiplex PCR assay. For the multiplex PCR, a mixture combining 60 forward primers for TCR Vbeta segments and 13 reverse primers for TCR Jbeta segments was used. The CDR3 region of rearranged TCR beta genes was amplified from genomic DNA with a multiplex PCR assay. Amplified TCR beta libraries were sequenced as 87-base-pair reads on the Illumina HiSeq System. The source study handled its data this way. A later analysis counted about 80 million unique TCR beta chains across the approximately 700 repertoires, and roughly 9.9 million of these chains were shared by at least two donors. Raw reads were error-corrected and collapsed into unique sequences with a nearest-neighbor algorithm that merged closely related sequences to remove PCR and sequencing errors. To assign V, D and J gene segments, CDR3 sequences were aligned to IMGT reference sequences. For a sequence to be retained, at least a six-nucleotide match to both a V gene segment and a J gene segment was required. Rearrangements were called productive when the CDR3 lacked stop codons and stayed in frame with V and J; all others were non-productive. Following IMGT convention, CDR3 was defined as the stretch from the second conserved V-encoded cysteine up to the conserved J-encoded phenylalanine. The earlier analysis of 500 to 600 of the donors excluded sequences that lacked an unambiguous match to a single V gene segment. An earlier analysis of about 600 of the donors called V segments functional above 56.7% productive rearrangements and segregating when the between-donor standard deviation exceeded 5%. To diagnose cytomegalovirus status from the catalog of TCR beta chain sequences, a statistical classification framework was built. V and J gene assignment, in a later analysis, came from comparing TCR nucleotide sequences with IMGT/GENE-DB human TR gene sequences. A later analysis assigned CDR3 sequences and most-parsimonious VDJ recombination scenarios with the TCRdist pipeline. In a later analysis, each TCR beta chain was defined by its CDR3 amino acid sequence together with its V-gene family, and reads lacking a unique V-gene family were excluded. In a later analysis, around 650 highly shared, low-generation-probability nucleotide sequences were removed to address suspected cross-contamination and a sequencing artifact. In a later analysis, a clonal expansion index was calculated for each public chain from normalized within-repertoire ranks of inferred template counts. A later analysis computed generation probabilities with a VDJ recombination model fitted to out-of-frame rearrangements, and checked the results against IGoR. Hypergeometric tests were used in a later analysis to score TCR-TCR, TCR-HLA and TCR-CMV co-occurrence, with a repertoire-size bias correction applied to the TCR pairs. To estimate false discovery rates, a later analysis permuted the HLA or CMV assignments 20 times. In a later analysis, co-occurring TCRs were grouped with DBSCAN, and TCRdist sequence similarity was added when clustering was performed within HLA-allele-positive subsets. Repertoires with fewer than 30,000 or more than 120,000 public chains were left out of co-occurrence clustering, as were a few repertoires with anomalous nucleotide sharing. This is the immuneACCESS table as TCRdb keeps it, with only in-frame sequences that have V and J called. A part of the clones is gone; compared with another copy, unresolved V genes explain less than half, and the rest is unexplained. V, J and clone size are those of that table, while D and trimming were read from the DNA. Across this sample there are roughly 120,000 clones, with around 77% seen only once. The top ten clonotypes cover less than 6% of the sample.

The sequence is built from TRBV6-1 and TRBJ1-1; the D segment could be TRBD1, given 6 matching bases. The sequenced sample was PBMCs. This receptor was obtained from a woman in her twenties or thirties in good health and CMV-seropositive. The bases are TGTGCCAGCAGCCCAACAGGGTTGCGGGCTTTCTTT. This yields the protein CASSPTGLRAFF.